This is a list of T cell receptor beta chains from one sample in a study of shared clonotypes between healthy human individuals. TCRdb keeps only in-frame clones here, not all; method: immunoSEQ multiplex PCR. The sample holds approximately 350,000 clones, 95% to 97% seen once. Sequencing was carried out using memory CD8+ T cells sorted from blood. The source of these receptors is a man aged 25 to 40 in good health. The CDR3 runs from the conserved cysteine through the conserved F or W. The D gene is left open where the match is weak. The size entry is marked missing in some rows and otherwise reads once, few, many or a size class.

v_call: TRBV30
cdr3_length: 13
clone_size: -
j_call: TRBJ2-1
d_call: -
cdr3_aa: CAWSVFRSDEQFF
cdr3_nt: TGTGCCTGGAGTGTCTTTCGAAGTGATGAGCAGTTCTTC

v_call: TRBV7-9
cdr3_length: 16
clone_size: -
j_call: TRBJ1-2
d_call: TRBD1
cdr3_aa: CASSLDRDRVSWGYTF
cdr3_nt: TGTGCCAGCAGCTTAGATCGGGACAGGGTTTCTTGGGGCTACACCTTC

v_call: TRBV11-2
cdr3_length: 12
clone_size: -
j_call: TRBJ2-7
d_call: -
cdr3_aa: CASSPGGREQYF
cdr3_nt: TGTGCCAGCAGCCCCGGCGGGCGCGAGCAGTACTTC

v_call: TRBV28
cdr3_length: 15
clone_size: -
j_call: TRBJ1-2
d_call: TRBD1
cdr3_aa: CASSFPLGTGNGYTF
cdr3_nt: TGTGCCAGCAGTTTCCCCCTGGGGACAGGTAATGGCTACACCTTC

v_call: TRBV27
cdr3_length: 16
clone_size: -
j_call: TRBJ2-3
d_call: -
cdr3_aa: CASSGRRESGTDTQYF
cdr3_nt: TGTGCCAGCAGTGGACGCCGGGAGAGCGGGACAGATACGCAGTATTTT

v_call: TRBV10-3
cdr3_length: 16
clone_size: -
j_call: TRBJ2-7
d_call: TRBD2
cdr3_aa: CAASGLAGGSGYEQYF
cdr3_nt: TGTGCCGCTTCCGGACTAGCGGGGGGCTCCGGGTACGAGCAGTACTTC

v_call: TRBV7-6
cdr3_length: 17
clone_size: -
j_call: TRBJ1-3
d_call: TRBD1
cdr3_aa: CASSLRAWTGTGNTIYF
cdr3_nt: TGTGCCAGCAGCTTACGAGCCTGGACAGGGACTGGAAACACCATATATTTT

v_call: TRBV5-1
cdr3_length: 13
clone_size: -
j_call: TRBJ2-7
d_call: TRBD1
cdr3_aa: CASSSDRGYEQYF
cdr3_nt: TGCGCCAGCAGCTCCGACAGGGGCTACGAGCAGTACTTC

v_call: TRBV7-9
cdr3_length: 14
clone_size: once
j_call: TRBJ1-3
d_call: -
cdr3_aa: CASSDRETGNTIYF
cdr3_nt: TGTGCCAGCAGTGACCGTGAAACTGGAAACACCATATATTTT

v_call: TRBV2
cdr3_length: 16
clone_size: -
j_call: TRBJ1-3
d_call: -
cdr3_aa: CASSPRGAFSGNTIYF
cdr3_nt: TGTGCCAGCAGCCCACGGGGCGCCTTCTCTGGAAACACCATATATTTT

v_call: TRBV10-3
cdr3_length: 14
clone_size: -
j_call: TRBJ2-2
d_call: -
cdr3_aa: CAISHRDFTGELFF
cdr3_nt: TGTGCCATCAGCCACAGGGACTTCACCGGGGAGCTGTTTTTT

v_call: TRBV5-1
cdr3_length: 15
clone_size: -
j_call: TRBJ2-2
d_call: -
cdr3_aa: CASSFGGLGTGELFF
cdr3_nt: TGCGCCAGCAGCTTTGGGGGGCTTGGCACCGGGGAGCTGTTTTTT

v_call: TRBV5-6
cdr3_length: 15
clone_size: once
j_call: TRBJ1-2
d_call: -
cdr3_aa: CASSLWGRENYGYTF
cdr3_nt: TGTGCCAGCAGCTTGTGGGGAAGGGAGAACTATGGCTACACCTTC

v_call: TRBV6-6
cdr3_length: 12
clone_size: -
j_call: TRBJ1-5
d_call: -
cdr3_aa: CASSYGTAHSHF
cdr3_nt: TGTGCCAGCAGTTACGGGACGGCCCACTCGCATTTT

v_call: TRBV5-1
cdr3_length: 17
clone_size: -
j_call: TRBJ1-2
d_call: TRBD1
cdr3_aa: CASSLAGTGWPFYGYTF
cdr3_nt: TGCGCCAGCAGCTTGGCCGGGACAGGGTGGCCTTTCTATGGCTACACCTTC

v_call: TRBV10-3
cdr3_length: 15
clone_size: -
j_call: TRBJ2-6
d_call: -
cdr3_aa: CAISVWDLWANVLTF
cdr3_nt: TGTGCCATCAGTGTTTGGGATCTCTGGGCCAACGTCCTGACTTTC

v_call: TRBV30
cdr3_length: 12
clone_size: -
j_call: TRBJ2-7
d_call: -
cdr3_aa: CAWSRGAGEQYF
cdr3_nt: TGTGCCTGGAGTCGAGGGGCCGGCGAGCAGTACTTC

v_call: TRBV28
cdr3_length: 14
clone_size: -
j_call: TRBJ1-4
d_call: -
cdr3_aa: CASSWTPVDEKLFF
cdr3_nt: TGTGCCAGCAGTTGGACGCCCGTGGATGAAAAACTGTTTTTT

v_call: TRBV27
cdr3_length: 14
clone_size: -
j_call: TRBJ2-4
d_call: -
cdr3_aa: CASRGVWAKNIQYF
cdr3_nt: TGTGCCAGCAGGGGAGTGTGGGCCAAAAACATTCAGTACTTC

v_call: TRBV28
cdr3_length: 15
clone_size: -
j_call: TRBJ2-7
d_call: -
cdr3_aa: CASSLTGRTSYEQYF
cdr3_nt: TGTGCCAGCAGTTTAACCGGCAGGACATCCTACGAGCAGTACTTC

v_call: TRBV7-6
cdr3_length: 18
clone_size: -
j_call: TRBJ2-2
d_call: TRBD2
cdr3_aa: CASSHGLAGGLRVGELFF
cdr3_nt: TGTGCCAGCTCTCATGGACTAGCGGGAGGCCTTCGGGTCGGGGAGCTGTTTTTT

v_call: TRBV5-6
cdr3_length: 11
clone_size: -
j_call: TRBJ2-7
d_call: -
cdr3_aa: CASSLTYEQYF
cdr3_nt: TGTGCCAGCAGCTTGACCTACGAGCAGTACTTC

v_call: TRBV6-1
cdr3_length: 13
clone_size: -
j_call: TRBJ2-7
d_call: TRBD2
cdr3_aa: CASRGTSSYEQYF
cdr3_nt: TGTGCCAGCAGAGGGACTAGCTCCTACGAGCAGTACTTC

v_call: TRBV7-9
cdr3_length: 12
clone_size: -
j_call: TRBJ1-1
d_call: -
cdr3_aa: CASSLDNTEAFF
cdr3_nt: TGTGCCAGCAGTCTTGACAACACTGAAGCTTTCTTT

v_call: TRBV19
cdr3_length: 11
clone_size: -
j_call: TRBJ1-5
d_call: -
cdr3_aa: CATGNNQPQHF
cdr3_nt: TGTGCCACGGGAAATAATCAGCCCCAGCATTTT

v_call: TRBV28
cdr3_length: 16
clone_size: -
j_call: TRBJ1-3
d_call: -
cdr3_aa: CASSAFGTPSGNTIYF
cdr3_nt: TGTGCCAGCAGTGCTTTCGGGACACCCTCTGGAAACACCATATATTTT

v_call: TRBV28
cdr3_length: 17
clone_size: -
j_call: TRBJ2-3
d_call: -
cdr3_aa: CASSPISGAHSTDTQYF
cdr3_nt: TGTGCCAGCAGTCCTATTAGTGGGGCTCATAGCACAGATACGCAGTATTTT

v_call: TRBV28
cdr3_length: 11
clone_size: -
j_call: TRBJ2-7
d_call: -
cdr3_aa: CASSFRYEQYF
cdr3_nt: TGTGCCAGCAGTTTCCGCTACGAGCAGTACTTC

v_call: TRBV19
cdr3_length: 14
clone_size: -
j_call: TRBJ2-5
d_call: -
cdr3_aa: CASKMVGRQETQYF
cdr3_nt: TGTGCCAGTAAGATGGTGGGCCGACAAGAGACCCAGTACTTC

v_call: TRBV28
cdr3_length: 14
clone_size: -
j_call: TRBJ2-7
d_call: TRBD2
cdr3_aa: CASSLPSGSSEQYF
cdr3_nt: TGTGCCAGCAGTCTACCTAGCGGGAGTAGCGAGCAGTACTTC

v_call: TRBV21-1
cdr3_length: 11
clone_size: -
j_call: TRBJ1-5
d_call: -
cdr3_aa: CASSVQGPQHF
cdr3_nt: TGTGCCAGCAGCGTACAGGGGCCCCAGCATTTT

v_call: TRBV4-1
cdr3_length: 17
clone_size: -
j_call: TRBJ2-3
d_call: -
cdr3_aa: CASSQVVAVKVADTQYF
cdr3_nt: TGCGCCAGCAGCCAGGTCGTGGCGGTGAAGGTCGCAGATACGCAGTATTTT

v_call: TRBV7-2
cdr3_length: 14
clone_size: few
j_call: TRBJ2-1
d_call: TRBD2
cdr3_aa: CASSLAGGYNEQFF
cdr3_nt: TGTGCCAGCAGCTTAGCGGGAGGGTACAATGAGCAGTTCTTC

v_call: TRBV27
cdr3_length: 14
clone_size: -
j_call: TRBJ1-1
d_call: -
cdr3_aa: CASSIGGPNTEAFF
cdr3_nt: TGTGCCAGTAGTATCGGGGGCCCGAACACTGAAGCTTTCTTT

v_call: TRBV29-1
cdr3_length: 13
clone_size: -
j_call: TRBJ2-5
d_call: -
cdr3_aa: CSVETPLRETQYF
cdr3_nt: TGCAGCGTTGAAACTCCTCTCCGGGAGACCCAGTACTTC

v_call: TRBV28
cdr3_length: 13
clone_size: -
j_call: TRBJ2-5
d_call: TRBD1
cdr3_aa: CASSFDREETQYF
cdr3_nt: TGTGCCAGCAGTTTCGACAGGGAAGAGACCCAGTACTTC

v_call: TRBV9
cdr3_length: 15
clone_size: -
j_call: TRBJ2-3
d_call: TRBD1
cdr3_aa: CASSPRDRDTDTQYF
cdr3_nt: TGTGCCAGCAGCCCCCGGGACAGGGACACAGATACGCAGTATTTT

v_call: TRBV18
cdr3_length: 17
clone_size: -
j_call: TRBJ2-2
d_call: TRBD2
cdr3_aa: CASSPRRLAVYTGELFF
cdr3_nt: TGTGCCAGCTCACCACGGCGACTAGCGGTATACACCGGGGAGCTGTTTTTT

v_call: TRBV11-2
cdr3_length: 15
clone_size: -
j_call: TRBJ1-2
d_call: TRBD1
cdr3_aa: CASNANAGTVGGYTF
cdr3_nt: TGTGCCAGCAACGCTAACGCAGGGACAGTCGGGGGCTACACCTTC

v_call: TRBV2
cdr3_length: 15
clone_size: -
j_call: TRBJ2-7
d_call: TRBD1
cdr3_aa: CASRGRDSAPIEQYF
cdr3_nt: TGTGCCAGCAGGGGCCGGGACAGTGCCCCTATCGAGCAGTACTTC

v_call: TRBV27
cdr3_length: 14
clone_size: -
j_call: TRBJ2-2
d_call: -
cdr3_aa: CASSLTQGTGELFF
cdr3_nt: TGTGCCAGCAGTTTAACCCAGGGCACCGGGGAGCTGTTTTTT

v_call: TRBV18
cdr3_length: 13
clone_size: -
j_call: TRBJ1-2
d_call: -
cdr3_aa: CASSGDGRYGYTF
cdr3_nt: TGTGCCAGCTCCGGGGACGGTCGGTATGGCTACACCTTC

v_call: TRBV10-3
cdr3_length: 16
clone_size: once
j_call: TRBJ2-3
d_call: -
cdr3_aa: CAISGDRFSRTDTQYF
cdr3_nt: TGTGCCATCAGTGGAGACAGGTTCTCTAGGACAGATACGCAGTATTTT

v_call: TRBV7-9
cdr3_length: 16
clone_size: -
j_call: TRBJ2-7
d_call: -
cdr3_aa: CASSLVFGRVSYEQYF
cdr3_nt: TGTGCCAGCAGCTTAGTGTTCGGAAGGGTCTCCTACGAGCAGTACTTC

v_call: TRBV2
cdr3_length: 13
clone_size: -
j_call: TRBJ2-5
d_call: TRBD1
cdr3_aa: CASSGQGRETQYF
cdr3_nt: TGTGCCAGCAGTGGACAGGGACGGGAGACCCAGTACTTC

v_call: TRBV13
cdr3_length: 16
clone_size: -
j_call: TRBJ1-3
d_call: -
cdr3_aa: CASSFRGFSSGNTIYF
cdr3_nt: TGTGCCAGCAGCTTTCGTGGATTTTCCTCTGGAAACACCATATATTTT

v_call: TRBV6-5
cdr3_length: 14
clone_size: -
j_call: TRBJ1-5
d_call: -
cdr3_aa: CASSYSLLSQPQHF
cdr3_nt: TGTGCCAGCAGTTACAGCTTGTTGAGTCAGCCCCAGCATTTT

v_call: TRBV2
cdr3_length: 16
clone_size: -
j_call: TRBJ1-4
d_call: TRBD1
cdr3_aa: CASSLGGTGNNEKLFF
cdr3_nt: TGTGCCAGCAGTCTGGGAGGGACAGGAAATAATGAAAAACTGTTTTTT

v_call: TRBV10-3
cdr3_length: 11
clone_size: -
j_call: TRBJ1-1
d_call: -
cdr3_aa: CAISEGFEAFF
cdr3_nt: TGTGCCATCAGTGAAGGGTTTGAAGCTTTCTTT

v_call: TRBV5-5
cdr3_length: 12
clone_size: -
j_call: TRBJ2-2
d_call: -
cdr3_aa: CASSVAIGELFF
cdr3_nt: TGTGCCAGCAGCGTAGCGATCGGGGAGCTGTTTTTT

v_call: TRBV2
cdr3_length: 15
clone_size: few
j_call: TRBJ2-1
d_call: TRBD2
cdr3_aa: CASSDTSGRLGEQFF
cdr3_nt: TGTGCCAGCAGTGACACTAGCGGGAGGCTGGGTGAGCAGTTCTTC

v_call: TRBV18
cdr3_length: 16
clone_size: -
j_call: TRBJ1-6
d_call: -
cdr3_aa: CASSLNRETYNSPLHF
cdr3_nt: TGTGCCAGCTCCCTTAACAGGGAAACCTATAATTCACCCCTCCACTTT

v_call: TRBV11-2
cdr3_length: 15
clone_size: -
j_call: TRBJ2-3
d_call: -
cdr3_aa: CASSLERVSTDTQYF
cdr3_nt: TGTGCCAGCAGCTTAGAGCGGGTTAGCACAGATACGCAGTATTTT

v_call: TRBV15
cdr3_length: 15
clone_size: -
j_call: TRBJ2-5
d_call: -
cdr3_aa: CATSRPGLSGETQYF
cdr3_nt: TGTGCCACCAGCAGACCCGGACTGTCGGGGGAGACCCAGTACTTC

v_call: TRBV27
cdr3_length: 13
clone_size: -
j_call: TRBJ2-3
d_call: -
cdr3_aa: CASSLRRGDTQYF
cdr3_nt: TGTGCCAGCAGTTTACGGCGGGGAGATACGCAGTATTTT

v_call: TRBV6-6
cdr3_length: 13
clone_size: -
j_call: TRBJ2-3
d_call: TRBD2
cdr3_aa: CASSPGSAGDGYF
cdr3_nt: TGTGCCAGCAGCCCGGGTTCGGCGGGAGATGGGTATTTT

v_call: TRBV19
cdr3_length: 12
clone_size: -
j_call: TRBJ2-2
d_call: -
cdr3_aa: CASSPWTGELFF
cdr3_nt: TGTGCCAGTAGTCCGTGGACCGGGGAGCTGTTTTTT

v_call: TRBV6-1
cdr3_length: 20
clone_size: -
j_call: TRBJ2-7
d_call: TRBD2
cdr3_aa: CASSETRLRTSGRLSYEQYF
cdr3_nt: TGTGCCAGCAGTGAGACTCGTTTAAGGACTAGCGGTAGACTCTCCTACGAGCAGTACTTC

v_call: TRBV5-4
cdr3_length: 15
clone_size: -
j_call: TRBJ2-7
d_call: TRBD2
cdr3_aa: CASRPGLAGQYEQYF
cdr3_nt: TGTGCCAGCAGGCCGGGACTAGCGGGACAATACGAGCAGTACTTC